The present TCR beta chain was sequenced within a study of identical twins. General study points: The same donors were not followed; conclusions instead depended on cross-sectional statistical analysis. Cord blood's abundant beta clonotypes had fewer insertions, unlike memory repertoires. Zero-insertion analyses could be partly confounded by invariant MAIT and iNKT cells.

The germline CDR1 and CDR2 sequences are SGHRS and YFSETQ. CDR3 length: 14 residues. Between the trimmed V and J ends, which lost 5 bases and 0 bases, there was a span of 11 bases. This clonotype appeared a single time. Its specificity is unknown. MiXCR, applied by TCRdb to the 5' RACE reads, yields one record per CDR3 protein. The table includes 420,000 or so distinct CDR3 sequences, around 20% detected once. The TCR originated in a man over 45 in good health. The sample taken for sequencing was naive T cells sorted from blood. V and J are TRBV5-1 and TRBJ2-5; D is uncertain. The CDR3 region has the DNA TGCGCCAGCAGAGTCCGGCAGTACCAAGAGACCCAGTACTTC. Translated: CASRVRQYQETQYF.